Presented here are 27 T cell receptor beta chains from one specimen sequenced in a study of OX40 agonist ivuxolimab in advanced cancers. Generated by immunoSEQ multiplex PCR, the TCRdb table keeps only in-frame clones and is missing some. The table records about 81,000 clones, 85% to 95% of them present only once. The sequences come from CD4+ or CD8+ T cells sorted from blood, collected in a trial of the OX40 agonist ivuxolimab. The receptors stem from an adult with an advanced solid tumor such as melanoma, head and neck, liver or kidney cancer.

The V and J genes are TRBV4-3 and TRBJ2-7; maybe TRBD2 (6 bases). Germline CDR1 and CDR2: LGHNA and YSLEER. V shed 0 bases and J shed 3 bases, with 18 bases lying between them. The CDR3 loop spans 17 amino acids. DNA for the CDR3: TGCGCCAGCAGCCAAGAGCTAGCCCCCCCCGGGGGCTACGAGCAGTACTTC. This encodes CASSQELAPPGGYEQYF.

This sequence joins TRBV6-5 and TRBJ1-1; the D gene is possibly TRBD1 (6 bases). The germline gives CDR1 MNHEY, CDR2 SVGAGI. V lost 5 bases to trimming and J lost 6 bases, with 16 bases between them. The CDR3 spans 14 residues. CDR3 residues: CASSNPWTVSEAFF. For the CDR3, the DNA is TGTGCCAGCAGTAATCCTTGGACAGTCTCTGAAGCTTTCTTT.

The chain links TRBV29-1 to TRBJ1-2; no clear D. CDR1 is SQVTM and CDR2 is ANQGSEA in the germline V gene. Trimming cost V 5 bases and J 7 bases, with 14 bases left between them. This CDR3 comprises 12 residues. CDR3 DNA: TGCAGCGTTCCGAGTGGCGCATCTGGCTACACCTTC. Its protein product is CSVPSGASGYTF.

The rearrangement uses TRBV28 and TRBJ1-1; no clear D gene. Germline V CDR1 and CDR2: MDHEN, SYDVKM. V was pared by 7 bases and J by 0 bases, with 15 bases between. The CDR3 totals 15 residues. The CDR3 is CASTDPDGLNTEAFF. CDR3 DNA sequence: TGTGCCAGCACCGACCCGGACGGACTGAACACTGAAGCTTTCTTT.

V and J are TRBV18 and TRBJ2-7, with D unresolved. Germline V gene sequence: CDR1 KGHSH, CDR2 LQKENI. The CDR3 covers 14 residues. V gave up 3 bases and J gave up 1 base, with 10 bases separating them. The DNA for the CDR3 is TGTGCCAGCTCACCCGCTGACATTTCCTACGAGCAGTACTTC. The encoded protein is CASSPADISYEQYF. The full variable domain, in which reference TRBV18 and TRBJ2-7 provide the parts outside the CDR3, is NAGVMQNPRHLVRRRGQEARLRCSPMKGHSHVYWYRQLPEEGLKFMVYLQKENIIDESGMPKERFSAEFPKEGPSILRIQQVVRGDSAAYFCASSPADISYEQYFGPGTRLTVT.

The gene calls are TRBV4-3 and TRBJ1-1; no firm D call. V lost 2 bases, J lost 3 bases, and 7 bases lay in between. This CDR3 has 13 residues. Germline V gives CDR1 LGHNA, CDR2 YSLEER. This CDR3 reads CASSQSGYTEAFF. The CDR3 DNA reads TGCGCCAGCAGCCAATCGGGGTACACTGAAGCTTTCTTT.

V gene TRBV7-6 combines with J gene TRBJ2-7; 8 bases align to TRBD2. The CDR3 loop spans 16 amino acids. The V gene's germline CDR1 is SGHVS and CDR2 FNYEAQ. V was clipped by 6 bases and J by 0 bases; unmatched bases: 10. The CDR3 spells CASSPLAGRSSYEQYF. The CDR3 bases are TGTGCCAGCAGTCCTCTAGCGGGCCGGAGCTCCTACGAGCAGTACTTC.

The genes are TRBV6-5 and TRBJ1-4; TRBD1 matches at 7 bases. Germline V gene sequence: CDR1 MNHEY, CDR2 SVGAGI. The CDR3 sequence is 14 residues long. Unmatched junction bases numbered 6, after V lost 5 bases and J lost 6 bases. The chain's CDR3 is CASSPGGTDEKLFF. The CDR3 DNA is TGTGCCAGCAGTCCAGGGGGAACAGATGAAAAACTGTTTTTT.

The rearrangement links TRBV19 to TRBJ2-1; TRBD2 agrees at 8 bases. There are 15 residues in the CDR3. CDR1 LNHDA and CDR2 SQIVND come from the germline V gene (reference sequence). After removal of 3 bases from V and 5 bases from J, the junction contained 6 bases not matched to a gene. The CDR3 nucleotides are TGTGCCAGTAGTATCAGCGGGGGAGTTAACAATGAGCAGTTCTTC. It specifies CASSISGGVNNEQFF.

The chain recombines TRBV7-9 with TRBJ1-1; D perhaps matches TRBD1 (5 bases). The length of the CDR3 is 14 residues. Trimming pared 3 bases from V and 1 base from J, leaving 9 bases between. CDR1 and CDR2 (germline): SEHNR, FQNEAQ (reference sequence). The CDR3 nucleotides are TGTGCCAGCAGCTTGAAGGGGACGAACACTGAAGCTTTCTTT. Its protein product is CASSLKGTNTEAFF.

The J gene is TRBJ2-5, the V gene TRBV9; 10 bases agree with TRBD1. With 4 bases clipped from V and 4 bases from J, the junction kept 7 bases outside the gene matches. Per germline, CDR1 SGDLS and CDR2 YYNGEE. This CDR3 has 15 residues. CDR3 bases: TGTGCCAGCAGCACCGGACAGGGGGGAAGAGAGACCCAGTACTTC. This encodes CASSTGQGGRETQYF. Variable domain in full (rest from reference TRBV9 and TRBJ2-5): DSGVTQTPKHLITATGQRVTLRCSPRSGDLSVYWYQQSLDQGLQFLIQYYNGEERAKGNILERFSAQQFPDLHSELNLSSLELGDSALYFCASSTGQGGRETQYFGPGTRLLVL.

Of note for this clone: A junction boundary mismatches the germline segment, possibly from a read error. The rearrangement uses TRBV2 and TRBJ2-3; D unresolved. This CDR3 comprises 11 residues. The germline gives CDR1 SNHLY, CDR2 FYNNEI. CDR3 amino acids: CASPPSDTQYF. The CDR3 nucleotides read TGTGCCAGCCCCCCCTCAGACACGCAGTATTTT.

This chain links TRBV7-6 with TRBJ2-7; TRBD1 agrees at 9 bases. V trimming: 4 bases; J trimming: 0 bases; junction bases outside the gene matches: 10. Per the germline V gene, CDR1 is SGHVS and CDR2 is FNYEAQ. This CDR3 is 17 amino acids long. The CDR3: CASSSPRDRESSYEQYF. Written as DNA, the CDR3 is TGTGCCAGCAGCTCCCCGAGGGACAGGGAGAGCTCCTACGAGCAGTACTTC.

The V gene is TRBV7-3, the J gene TRBJ2-5, with D unclear. Trimming removed 5 bases from V and 5 bases from J, with 18 bases in between. Germline V gene sequence: CDR1 SGHTA, CDR2 FQGTGA. The CDR3 is 15 residues long. CDR3 DNA sequence: TGTGCCAGCAGCCAGACCATCGGCGCCCGGGAGACCCAGTACTTC. It yields the protein CASSQTIGARETQYF.

The chain is built from TRBV5-4 and TRBJ2-1, with TRBD2 matching over 11 bases. This CDR3 spans 14 amino acids. The V gene's germline CDR1 is SGHNT and CDR2 YYREEE (reference sequence). J gave up 9 bases and V 3 bases, and 5 bases lay outside the gene matches. The CDR3 here is CASSSGTSGLEQFF. CDR3 in DNA: TGTGCCAGCAGCTCCGGGACTAGCGGCCTTGAGCAGTTCTTC.

This CDR3 reads CASSLGPSGSYEQYF. For the CDR3, the DNA is TGTGCCAGCAGCTTAGGCCCTAGCGGGTCCTACGAGCAGTACTTC. V and J are TRBV7-6 and TRBJ2-7, with 8 bases lining up with TRBD2. Germline lookup yields CDR1 SGHVS and CDR2 FNYEAQ. Losses at the gene ends were 1 base for V and 1 base for J; bases not matched to a gene: 3. The CDR3 length is 15 residues.

The J gene is TRBJ1-5, the V gene TRBV2; TRBD1 matches 7 bases. CDR1 is SNHLY and CDR2 is FYNNEI in the germline V gene. The CDR3 runs to 18 residues. J was trimmed by 3 bases and V by 5 bases; bases with no gene match: 16. In nucleotides, the CDR3 is TGTGCCAGCAGTCCCCTCTGGGACAGACTTTGGTACAATCAGCCCCAGCATTTT. Translated, it gives CASSPLWDRLWYNQPQHF.

The chain carries TRBV9 and TRBJ1-5; D not certain. V was shortened by 4 bases and J by 0 bases, with 8 bases between the two germline ends. The CDR3 has 14 residues. The germline V gene has CDR1 SGDLS and CDR2 YYNGEE. The CDR3 nucleotides are TGTGCCAGCAGCATGGAGGGTAGCAATCAGCCCCAGCATTTT. This gives the protein CASSMEGSNQPQHF.

This clone was found once. This chain links TRBV5-6 with TRBJ1-1, with D unclear. The CDR3 extends over 11 amino acids. Germline lookup yields CDR1 SGHDT and CDR2 YYEEEE. Trimming took 2 bases from V and 2 from J, leaving 1 base between them. The CDR3 DNA reads as TGTGCCAGCAGCTTCAACACTGAAGCTTTCTTT. It translates to CASSFNTEAFF. The variable domain in full, with the rest retrieved from reference TRBV5-6 and TRBJ1-1, is DAGVTQSPTHLIKTRGQQVTLRCSPKSGHDTVSWYQQALGQGPQFIFQYYEEEERQRGNFPDRFSGHQFPNYSSELNVNALLLGDSALYLCASSFNTEAFFGQGTRLTVV.

V and J are TRBV28 and TRBJ1-2; D is unclear. Trimming removed 1 base from V and 4 bases from J, with 10 bases in between. The CDR3 has 14 amino acids. Looked up from germline, CDR1 is MDHEN and CDR2 is SYDVKM. CDR3 amino acids: CASSLYRESYGYTF. CDR3 nucleotide sequence: TGTGCCAGCAGTTTATACAGAGAGTCCTATGGCTACACCTTC.

This clone has just one count. The chain joins TRBV19 to TRBJ1-1, with D hard to call. The V gene's germline CDR1 is LNHDA and CDR2 SQIVND (reference sequence). The V and J ends lost 4 bases and 7 bases respectively, with 25 bases between them. This CDR3 has 17 residues. The CDR3 DNA reads as TGTGCCAGTAGTAGGGAAGGGAACACTGAAGCTTTTCTTGAAGCTTTCTTT. Its protein product is CASSREGNTEAFLEAFF.

V and J are TRBV19 and TRBJ1-3; D not certain. This CDR3 spans 12 amino acids. CDR1 LNHDA and CDR2 SQIVND come from the germline V gene (reference sequence). V was clipped by 5 bases and J by 2 bases, with 4 bases between them. The CDR3 DNA follows: TGTGCCAGTAGTGTGGCTGGAAACACCATATATTTT. This translates into CASSVAGNTIYF.

V is TRBV6-6 and J is TRBJ2-3, with 9 bases aligning to TRBD1. In germline, CDR1 is MNHNY, CDR2 SVGAGI (reference sequence). The CDR3 runs to 16 residues. Trimming at V came to 6 bases and at J to 2 bases, leaving 9 bases not matched to a gene. The CDR3 loop is CASRLAGTGITDTQYF. CDR3 sequence (DNA): TGTGCCAGCAGACTAGCCGGGACAGGGATCACAGATACGCAGTATTTT.

This clone was seen just once. This chain joins TRBV6-6 and TRBJ1-4; D is perhaps TRBD1 (6 bases). CDR1 and CDR2 from the germline V gene are MNHNY and SVGAGI (reference sequence). Between the trimmed V and J ends, which lost 11 bases and 5 bases, there was a span of 21 bases. The CDR3 loop spans 15 amino acids. CDR3 coding DNA: TGTGCCGCCGCGGACAGCTGGGGGGGAAATGAAAAACTGTTTTTT. It codes for CAAADSWGGNEKLFF.

The rearrangement uses TRBV4-3 and TRBJ2-3; a possible D gene is TRBD2 (5 bases). The germline CDR1 and CDR2 sequences are LGHNA and YSLEER. This CDR3 contains 15 residues. Trimming stripped 0 bases from V and 0 bases from J, with 7 bases between. This chain's CDR3 is CASSQDQRSTDTQYF. CDR3 in DNA: TGCGCCAGCAGCCAAGATCAGCGGAGCACAGATACGCAGTATTTT.

The genes are TRBV19 and TRBJ1-1; no clear D gene. Germline assignment: CDR1 LNHDA and CDR2 SQIVND (reference sequence). V was trimmed by 8 bases and J by 6 bases, leaving 10 bases between them. The CDR3 runs to 11 residues. The CDR3 loop reads CASHLGAEAFF. In DNA, the CDR3 is TGTGCCAGTCACCTTGGGGCTGAAGCTTTCTTT. The full variable domain, in which reference TRBV19 and TRBJ1-1 provide the parts outside the CDR3, is DGGITQSPKYLFRKEGQNVTLSCEQNLNHDAMYWYRQDPGQGLRLIYYSQIVNDFQKGDIAEGYSVSREKKESFPLTVTSAQKNPTAFYLCASHLGAEAFFGQGTRLTVV.

V gene TRBV19 combines with J gene TRBJ2-5; TRBD1 agrees at 11 bases. The CDR3 sequence is 17 residues long. Trimming took 6 bases from V and 3 from J; bases not matched to a gene: 12. Germline loops: CDR1 LNHDA, CDR2 SQIVND (reference sequence). CDR3 sequence: CASRAGVGQGVKETQYF. DNA for the CDR3: TGTGCCAGTAGAGCCGGCGTGGGACAGGGGGTGAAAGAGACCCAGTACTTC.